Detailed here is one T cell receptor beta chain. Its antigen is not known. This CDR3 region has 14 residues. CDR1 is DFQATT and CDR2 is SNEGSKA in the germline V gene (reference sequence). The sample is drawn from a study of monozygotic twins with inflammatory bowel disease. Study-level points and caveats: Immunosuppressive treatments were not uniform, and this may have added variability to patient repertoires.

TCRdb reprocessed the 5' RACE reads, with one entry per CDR3 protein and no DNA. The sample yields some 300,000 distinct CDR3 sequences, of which the top ten take up more than 4.5%. Sequenced sample: blood. The receptor was isolated from a human donor with ulcerative colitis or Crohn's disease, or a healthy co-twin of an affected twin (not recorded which). The V gene is TRBV20-1, the J gene TRBJ2-2. The CDR3 loop reads CSARTTFNTGELFF.